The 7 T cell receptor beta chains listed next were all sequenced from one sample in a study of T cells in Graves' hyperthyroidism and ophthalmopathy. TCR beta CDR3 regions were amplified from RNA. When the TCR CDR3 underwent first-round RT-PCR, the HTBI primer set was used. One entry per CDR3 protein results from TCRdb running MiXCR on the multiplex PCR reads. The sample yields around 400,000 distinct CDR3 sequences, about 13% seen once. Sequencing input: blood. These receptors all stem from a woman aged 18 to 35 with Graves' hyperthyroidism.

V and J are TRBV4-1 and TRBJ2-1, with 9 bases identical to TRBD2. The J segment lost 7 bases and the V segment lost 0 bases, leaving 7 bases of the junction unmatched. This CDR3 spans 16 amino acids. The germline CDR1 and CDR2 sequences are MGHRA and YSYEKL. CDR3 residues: CASSQDQSGGRNEQFF. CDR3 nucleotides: TGCGCCAGCAGCCAAGATCAGAGCGGGGGGCGAAATGAGCAGTTCTTC.

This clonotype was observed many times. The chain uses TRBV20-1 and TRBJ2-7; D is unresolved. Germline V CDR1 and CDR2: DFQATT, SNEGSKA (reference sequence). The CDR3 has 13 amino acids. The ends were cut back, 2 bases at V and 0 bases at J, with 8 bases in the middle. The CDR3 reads CSARFFSSYEQYF. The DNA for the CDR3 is TGCAGTGCTAGATTCTTTAGCTCCTACGAGCAGTACTTC.

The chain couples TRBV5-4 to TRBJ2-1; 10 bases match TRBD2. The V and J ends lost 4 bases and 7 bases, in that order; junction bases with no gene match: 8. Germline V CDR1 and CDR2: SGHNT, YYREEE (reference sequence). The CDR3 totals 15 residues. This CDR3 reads CASSPLAGVLNEQFF. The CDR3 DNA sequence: TGTGCCAGCAGCCCCCTAGCGGGAGTTCTAAATGAGCAGTTCTTC.

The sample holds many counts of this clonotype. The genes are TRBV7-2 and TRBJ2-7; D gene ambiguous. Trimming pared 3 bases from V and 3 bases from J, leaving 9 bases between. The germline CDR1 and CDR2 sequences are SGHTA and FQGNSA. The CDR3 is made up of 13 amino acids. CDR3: CASSFESGYEQYF. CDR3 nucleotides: TGTGCCAGCAGCTTTGAGTCCGGCTACGAGCAGTACTTC.

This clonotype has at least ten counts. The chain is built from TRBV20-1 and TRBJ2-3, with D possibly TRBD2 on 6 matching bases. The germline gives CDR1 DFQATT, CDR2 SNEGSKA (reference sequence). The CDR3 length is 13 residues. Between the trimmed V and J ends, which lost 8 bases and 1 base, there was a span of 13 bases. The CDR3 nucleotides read TGCAGTTCCACAGGAGGGGGCACAGATACGCAGTATTTT. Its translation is CSSTGGGTDTQYF.

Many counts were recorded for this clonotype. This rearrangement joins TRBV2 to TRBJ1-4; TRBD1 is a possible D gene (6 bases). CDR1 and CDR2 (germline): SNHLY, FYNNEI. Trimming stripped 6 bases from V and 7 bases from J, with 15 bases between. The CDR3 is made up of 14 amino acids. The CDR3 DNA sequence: TGTGCCAGCAGGAAGGGGGACAAGGGTGAAAAACTGTTTTTT. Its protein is CASRKGDKGEKLFF.

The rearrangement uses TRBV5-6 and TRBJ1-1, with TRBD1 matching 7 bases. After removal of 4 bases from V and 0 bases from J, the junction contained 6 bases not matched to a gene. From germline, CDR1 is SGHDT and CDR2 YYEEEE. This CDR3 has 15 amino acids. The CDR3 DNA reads TGTGCCAGCAGCCCTTCGACAGGGATGAACACTGAAGCTTTCTTT. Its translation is CASSPSTGMNTEAFF.